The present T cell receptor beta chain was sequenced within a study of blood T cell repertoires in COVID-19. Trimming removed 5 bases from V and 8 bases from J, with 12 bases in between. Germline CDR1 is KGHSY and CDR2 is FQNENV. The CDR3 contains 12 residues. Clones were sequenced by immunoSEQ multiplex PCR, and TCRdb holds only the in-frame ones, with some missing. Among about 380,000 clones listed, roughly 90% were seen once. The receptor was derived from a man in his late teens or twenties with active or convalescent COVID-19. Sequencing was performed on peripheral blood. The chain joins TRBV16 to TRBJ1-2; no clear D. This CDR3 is CASSSRVVGYTF. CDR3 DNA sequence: TGTGCCAGCAGCTCTCGGGTAGTCGGCTACACCTTC.